These T cell receptor beta chains were read from a single sample in a study of T cells in tuberculosis. Libraries were prepared by immunoSEQ multiplex PCR; TCRdb keeps only in-frame clonotypes and omits some of them. The repertoire holds 20,000 to 25,000 clones, with around 95% as singletons. Sequencing input: PBMCs. The receptors originated from a donor aged 10-35 years with latent tuberculosis or without tuberculosis infection. Both conserved end residues are part of each CDR3. A D gene is named only where the DNA matches it firmly. Some rows mark clone size as missing; the rest say once, few, many or name a class of expanded clone.

clone_size: .
d_call: TRBD1
v_call: TRBV5-6
j_call: TRBJ2-2
cdr3_nt: TGTGCCAGCAGCCCGGGTGGGGGGACAGGGATGTCCGGGGAGCTGTTTTTT
cdr3_aa: CASSPGGGTGMSGELFF

clone_size: few
d_call: TRBD2
v_call: TRBV18
j_call: TRBJ2-5
cdr3_nt: TGTGCCAGCTCGCCGGGACTAGGAGGGGAGACCCAGTACTTC
cdr3_aa: CASSPGLGGETQYF

clone_size: once
d_call: TRBD1
v_call: TRBV19
j_call: TRBJ2-7
cdr3_nt: TGTGCCAGTAGAGTCGGGACAGGTCTATACGAGCAGTACTTC
cdr3_aa: CASRVGTGLYEQYF

clone_size: few
d_call: .
v_call: TRBV5-6
j_call: TRBJ1-5
cdr3_nt: TGTGCCAGCAGCCGAAGGCAGGGCAATCAGCCCCAGCATTTT
cdr3_aa: CASSRRQGNQPQHF

clone_size: .
d_call: .
v_call: TRBV6-4
j_call: TRBJ2-1
cdr3_nt: TGTGCCAGCAGTGACTCAGCGACGAGCTCCTACAATGAGCAGTTCTTC
cdr3_aa: CASSDSATSSYNEQFF

clone_size: once
d_call: .
v_call: TRBV21-1
j_call: TRBJ2-5
cdr3_nt: TGTGCCAGCAGCAAAACAAAAGAGACCCAGTACTTC
cdr3_aa: CASSKTKETQYF

clone_size: .
d_call: .
v_call: TRBV6-5
j_call: TRBJ1-2
cdr3_nt: TGTGCCAGCGGAACGAAAACAGGACGAATCTATGGCTACACCTTC
cdr3_aa: CASGTKTGRIYGYTF

clone_size: .
d_call: TRBD1
v_call: TRBV5-1
j_call: TRBJ2-2
cdr3_nt: TGCGCCAGCAGCTTGGAGAAAAGGGGGCGAGGCGGGGAGCTGTTTTTT
cdr3_aa: CASSLEKRGRGGELFF

clone_size: .
d_call: .
v_call: TRBV5-1
j_call: TRBJ2-7
cdr3_nt: TGCGCCAGCAGCTCCCTCGGGGGGCACTCCTACGAGCAGTACTTC
cdr3_aa: CASSSLGGHSYEQYF

clone_size: .
d_call: .
v_call: TRBV6-5
j_call: TRBJ1-1
cdr3_nt: TGTGCCAGCAGTTATGGCGCTCGAGGGAACACTGAAGCTTTCTTT
cdr3_aa: CASSYGARGNTEAFF

clone_size: .
d_call: .
v_call: TRBV30
j_call: TRBJ1-2
cdr3_nt: TGTGCCTGGAATAGGGACCGCGGAGGGGTCGGCTACACCTTC
cdr3_aa: CAWNRDRGGVGYTF

clone_size: .
d_call: .
v_call: TRBV6-6
j_call: TRBJ1-5
cdr3_nt: TGTGCCAGCAGCCCCCCGGGGATCCAGCCCCAGCATTTT
cdr3_aa: CASSPPGIQPQHF

clone_size: .
d_call: TRBD2
v_call: TRBV6-1
j_call: TRBJ2-1
cdr3_nt: TGTGCCAGCAGTGAGACTAGCGGGGGGGTCAATGAGCAGTTCTTC
cdr3_aa: CASSETSGGVNEQFF

clone_size: .
d_call: .
v_call: TRBV7-2
j_call: TRBJ1-4
cdr3_nt: TGTGCCAGCAGCATAACAGGGACAACTAATGAAAAACTGTTTTTT
cdr3_aa: CASSITGTTNEKLFF

clone_size: .
d_call: .
v_call: TRBV9
j_call: TRBJ2-2
cdr3_nt: TGTGCCAGCCACCCCGGGGGGCGAAGCACCGGGGAGCTGTTTTTT
cdr3_aa: CASHPGGRSTGELFF

clone_size: .
d_call: TRBD2
v_call: TRBV12-5
j_call: TRBJ2-1
cdr3_nt: TGTGCTAGTGGGCCCGGGGCGGGGGTTAATGAGCAGTTCTTC
cdr3_aa: CASGPGAGVNEQFF

clone_size: .
d_call: TRBD1
v_call: TRBV9
j_call: TRBJ1-6
cdr3_nt: TGTGCCAGCAGCGGGGGGACAGCCTATAATTCACCCCTCCACTTT
cdr3_aa: CASSGGTAYNSPLHF

clone_size: once
d_call: .
v_call: TRBV7-3
j_call: TRBJ2-1
cdr3_nt: TGTGCCAGCAGCTTTGGCAGGGCATACAATGAGCAGTTCTTC
cdr3_aa: CASSFGRAYNEQFF

clone_size: once
d_call: .
v_call: TRBV11-2
j_call: TRBJ2-7
cdr3_nt: TGTGCCAGCAGCGGATACCAGACAGGAGACTACGAGCAGTACTTC
cdr3_aa: CASSGYQTGDYEQYF

clone_size: .
d_call: TRBD1
v_call: TRBV10-3
j_call: TRBJ2-7
cdr3_nt: TGTGCCATCGGACAGGGAGACTACGAGCAGTACTTC
cdr3_aa: CAIGQGDYEQYF

clone_size: .
d_call: TRBD2
v_call: TRBV30
j_call: TRBJ2-5
cdr3_nt: TGTGCCACAAAAGCGCGGGGGAACTACCAAGAGACCCAGTACTTC
cdr3_aa: CATKARGNYQETQYF

clone_size: .
d_call: TRBD1
v_call: TRBV5-4
j_call: TRBJ1-6
cdr3_nt: TGTGCCAGCAGCTTGGGACAGGGGGCGACCTATAATTCACCCCTCCACTTT
cdr3_aa: CASSLGQGATYNSPLHF

clone_size: .
d_call: .
v_call: TRBV18
j_call: TRBJ2-1
cdr3_nt: TGTGCCAGCTCACCACCGGCTTACAATGAGCAGTTCTTC
cdr3_aa: CASSPPAYNEQFF

clone_size: .
d_call: .
v_call: TRBV27
j_call: TRBJ1-2
cdr3_nt: TGTGCCAGCAGTTTATCGGGCAGGTCAAACTATGGCTACACCTTC
cdr3_aa: CASSLSGRSNYGYTF

clone_size: .
d_call: TRBD1
v_call: TRBV2
j_call: TRBJ1-2
cdr3_nt: TGTGCCAGCAGTGACTGGACAGGGTTTAGCTCGCCACACGTAGGCTACACCTTC
cdr3_aa: CASSDWTGFSSPHVGYTF

clone_size: .
d_call: TRBD1
v_call: TRBV25-1
j_call: TRBJ1-2
cdr3_nt: TGTGCCAGGCCGGGACAGGGATATGGCTACACCTTC
cdr3_aa: CARPGQGYGYTF

clone_size: .
d_call: TRBD1
v_call: TRBV30
j_call: TRBJ1-5
cdr3_nt: TGTGCCTGGGAAGAGCCGGGACAGGGACAGCAGCCCCAGCATTTT
cdr3_aa: CAWEEPGQGQQPQHF

clone_size: .
d_call: .
v_call: TRBV6-5
j_call: TRBJ2-7
cdr3_nt: TGTGCCAGCAGTTCTCTGAGAGGGTTTAAAGGCTACGAGCAGTACTTC
cdr3_aa: CASSSLRGFKGYEQYF

clone_size: .
d_call: TRBD1
v_call: TRBV6-6
j_call: TRBJ1-1
cdr3_nt: TGTGCCAGCAGTTACGGAGAGGGGGCGAGTGAAGCTTTCTTT
cdr3_aa: CASSYGEGASEAFF

clone_size: .
d_call: .
v_call: TRBV5-1
j_call: TRBJ2-1
cdr3_nt: TGCGCCAGCAGCTCCGGGAGCCCCAATGAGCAGTTCTTC
cdr3_aa: CASSSGSPNEQFF

clone_size: .
d_call: TRBD1
v_call: TRBV7-3
j_call: TRBJ1-1
cdr3_nt: TGTGCCAGCAGCGGTACAGGGGGCGACACTGAAGCTTTCTTT
cdr3_aa: CASSGTGGDTEAFF

clone_size: .
d_call: TRBD1
v_call: TRBV5-1
j_call: TRBJ2-7
cdr3_nt: TGCGCCAGCAGCCCGGAGGCAGGGGGATCCTACGAGCAGTACTTC
cdr3_aa: CASSPEAGGSYEQYF